The 3 T cell receptor beta chains listed next were all sequenced from one sample in a study of PD-1 blockade in classical Hodgkin lymphoma. In every patient, relapse followed autologous stem cell transplantation, while exposure to brentuximab vedotin differed. TCRdb's copy holds only in-frame clones and misses some; the assay was immunoSEQ multiplex PCR. The sample holds some 93,000 clones, roughly 89% seen once. The input for sequencing was peripheral blood mononuclear cells (PBMCs), taken before the second cycle of nivolumab. The receptors derive from a human donor with classical Hodgkin lymphoma.

The chain has TRBV7-2 and TRBJ2-1, with D possibly TRBD2 on 7 matching bases. Trimming left V 5 bases short and J 5 bases short, with 13 bases between. Germline V gene data show CDR1 as SGHTA and CDR2 as FQGNSA. The CDR3 length is 14 residues. CDR3 DNA: TGTGCCAGCAGCGGGGGCGGGGGCAACAATGAGCAGTTCTTC. Its translation: CASSGGGGNNEQFF.

The chain carries TRBV11-2 and TRBJ2-3; 11 bases map to TRBD2. Trimming took 5 bases from V and 1 from J; bases not matched to a gene: 11. The CDR3 length is 18 residues. Germline V gene sequence: CDR1 SGHAT, CDR2 FQNNGV. In DNA, the CDR3 is TGTGCCAGCAGCCTGTCGGCGACACTAGCGGGGGGCACAGATACGCAGTATTTT. Its translation is CASSLSATLAGGTDTQYF.

The rearrangement uses TRBV11-3 and TRBJ2-5, with D unresolved. Trimming left V 2 bases short and J 0 bases short, with 4 bases between. CDR3 length: 13 amino acids. Germline CDR1 SGHNT, CDR2 YENEEA. The CDR3 is CASSLRYQETQYF. For the CDR3, the DNA is TGTGCCAGCAGCTTACGGTACCAAGAGACCCAGTACTTC.